This T cell receptor beta chain appears in the sequencing data of a study of blood T cell repertoires in COVID-19. About the research overall: Sites across the United States, Italy and Spain contributed samples from acute and convalescent COVID-19. T cells, B-cell-depleted T cells, or PBMCs provided the cDNA or gDNA that served as material.

The CDR3 is 13 amino acids. Trimming took off 3 bases at V and 5 bases at J, with 8 bases between the two ends. As originally analysed: From reference gene primer amplification, estimates of nucleated cell counts were derived. Here immunoSEQ multiplex PCR was the method, and the copy in TCRdb shows in-frame clones only, minus some. V, J and clone size derive from that table, while D and trimming were established from the DNA sequence. The sample has approximately 120,000 clones, 60% to 85% seen once. The rearrangement links TRBV12-3 or TRBV12-4 to TRBJ1-5; D uncertain. Source material: peripheral blood. This clonotype was obtained from a man of 80 years or more with acute or convalescent COVID-19. The CDR3 nucleotides are TGTGCCAGCAGTTTTGGGAGCTATCAGCCCCAGCATTTT. This codes for CASSFGSYQPQHF.